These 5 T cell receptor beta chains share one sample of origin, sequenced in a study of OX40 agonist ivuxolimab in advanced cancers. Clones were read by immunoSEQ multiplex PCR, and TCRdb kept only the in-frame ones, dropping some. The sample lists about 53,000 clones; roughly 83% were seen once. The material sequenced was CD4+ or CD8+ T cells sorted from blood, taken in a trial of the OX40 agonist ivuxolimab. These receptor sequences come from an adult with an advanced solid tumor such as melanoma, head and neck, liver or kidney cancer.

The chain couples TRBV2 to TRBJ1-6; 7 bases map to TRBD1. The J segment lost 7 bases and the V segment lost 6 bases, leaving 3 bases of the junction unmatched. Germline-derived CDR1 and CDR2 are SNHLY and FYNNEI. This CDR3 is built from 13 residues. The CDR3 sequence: CASRTGRNSPLHF. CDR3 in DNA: TGTGCCAGCAGGACAGGGCGAAATTCACCCCTCCACTTT.

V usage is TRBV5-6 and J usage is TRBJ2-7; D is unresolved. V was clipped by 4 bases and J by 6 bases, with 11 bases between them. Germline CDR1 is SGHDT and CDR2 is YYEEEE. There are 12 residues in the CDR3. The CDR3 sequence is CASSGAGTEQYF. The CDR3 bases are TGTGCCAGCAGCGGCGCAGGAACCGAGCAGTACTTC.

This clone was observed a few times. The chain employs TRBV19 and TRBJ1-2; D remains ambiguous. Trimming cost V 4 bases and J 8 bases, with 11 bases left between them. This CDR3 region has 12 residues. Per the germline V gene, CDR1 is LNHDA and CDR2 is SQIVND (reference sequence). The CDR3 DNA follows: TGTGCCAGTAGTACCAAGAAGAGCGGCTACACCTTC. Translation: CASSTKKSGYTF.

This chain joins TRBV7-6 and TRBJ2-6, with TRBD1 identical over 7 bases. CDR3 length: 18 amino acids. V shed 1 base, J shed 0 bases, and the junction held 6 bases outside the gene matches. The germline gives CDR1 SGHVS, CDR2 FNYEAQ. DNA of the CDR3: TGTGCCAGCAGCTTAGAGGCAGGGGGAAGCTCTGGGGCCAACGTCCTGACTTTC. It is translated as CASSLEAGGSSGANVLTF.

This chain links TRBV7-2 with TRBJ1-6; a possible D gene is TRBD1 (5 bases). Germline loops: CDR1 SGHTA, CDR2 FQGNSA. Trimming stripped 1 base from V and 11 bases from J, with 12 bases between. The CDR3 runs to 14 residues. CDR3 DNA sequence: TGTGCCAGCAGCTTAGGGCAGGGAGGTCCACCCCTCCACTTT. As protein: CASSLGQGGPPLHF.